The 28 T cell receptor beta chains below all came from one sample that was sequenced in a study of shared clonotypes between healthy human individuals. TCRdb's table, derived via immunoSEQ multiplex PCR, lists solely in-frame clones and lacks some. The sample has 550,000 to 700,000 clones; roughly 73% are singletons. Sample: memory CD4+ T cells sorted from blood. Subset specified: CD45RA-negative fraction. The origin of the receptors is a woman in her 30s in good health.

This chain uses TRBV7-9 with TRBJ2-5, with D tentatively TRBD2 (6 bases). Trimming cost V 5 bases and J 4 bases, with 11 bases left between them. CDR1 is SEHNR, CDR2 FQNEAQ, per germline (reference sequence). The CDR3 contains 13 residues. The chain's CDR3 is CASSRDFIETQYF. In DNA, the CDR3 is TGTGCCAGCAGCCGGGACTTTATAGAGACCCAGTACTTC.

The chain recombines TRBV27 with TRBJ1-5; 9 bases are shared with TRBD1. With V trimmed by 8 bases and J by 6 bases, 14 bases remained unmatched. The CDR3 is 16 amino acids. Looked up from germline, CDR1 is MNHEY and CDR2 is SMNVEV (reference sequence). The CDR3 protein is CASRPLGQGRIQPQHF. In DNA form, the CDR3 reads TGTGCCAGCCGCCCTCTCGGACAGGGGCGGATTCAGCCCCAGCATTTT.

The chain has TRBV5-1 and TRBJ1-1; D is perhaps TRBD1 (5 bases). The CDR3 is 15 amino acids. V shed 10 bases and J shed 11 bases, with 30 bases lying between them. Germline CDR1 reads SGHRS; CDR2 reads YFSETQ. CDR3 in amino acids: CASRDWSLPGTPAFF. The CDR3 nucleotides read TGCGCCTCCCGGGACTGGTCCTTACCAGGAACTCCGGCTTTCTTT.

This clone has more than one count but fewer than ten. The chain employs TRBV30 and TRBJ2-2; TRBD1 is a possible D gene (6 bases). Germline lookup yields CDR1 GTSNPN and CDR2 SVGIG (reference sequence). This CDR3 is 15 amino acids long. Trimming shortened V by 5 bases and J by 1 base, and 14 bases separated the two germline ends. The CDR3 DNA reads TGTGCCTGGGCCCACCTGGGACAGAACACCGGGGAGCTGTTTTTT. It is translated as CAWAHLGQNTGELFF.

The gene calls are TRBV6-1 and TRBJ1-1; D unresolved. The germline CDR1 and CDR2 sequences are MNHNS and SASEGT. The CDR3 runs 15 residues. V gave up 3 bases and J gave up 3 bases, with 14 bases separating them. In nucleotides, the CDR3 is TGTGCCAGCAGTGATGTCGGGAGGTTGCACACTGAAGCTTTCTTT. Translated, it gives CASSDVGRLHTEAFF.

As to this clone: The same CDR3 arises from other DNA sequences in this sample as well. The chain combines TRBV6-5 with TRBJ2-1, with a possible D match to TRBD2 (6 bases). Germline lookup yields CDR1 MNHEY and CDR2 SVGAGI. The CDR3 is made up of 15 amino acids. Between the trimmed V and J ends, which lost 0 bases and 4 bases, there was a span of 10 bases. Here the CDR3 reads CASSYSGGHYNEQFF. The CDR3 nucleotides read TGTGCCAGCAGTTACTCGGGAGGCCATTACAATGAGCAGTTCTTC.

The chain employs TRBV10-1 and TRBJ1-1; D call uncertain. The V gene lost 7 bases and the J gene lost 1 base, with 10 bases spanning the gap. Germline CDR1 reads WNHNN; CDR2 reads SYGVQD (reference sequence). The CDR3 contains 13 residues. The CDR3 is CASKARTNTEAFF. The CDR3 coding sequence is TGCGCCAGCAAGGCCCGAACGAACACTGAAGCTTTCTTT.

This clone came up once. The J gene is TRBJ2-2, the V gene TRBV6-5; D is ambiguous. The germline gives CDR1 MNHEY, CDR2 SVGAGI. The CDR3 contains 14 residues. Trimming took off 0 bases at V and 6 bases at J, with 8 bases between the two ends. CDR3 amino acids: CASSYSGLAGELFF. Written as DNA, the CDR3 is TGTGCCAGCAGTTACTCTGGGTTAGCCGGGGAGCTGTTTTTT.

V gene TRBV7-8 combines with J gene TRBJ2-5; maybe TRBD1 (5 bases). The J call is in doubt because the DNA end fits TRBJ2-7 better. The germline gives CDR1 SGHVS, CDR2 FQNEAQ. The CDR3 consists of 14 residues. CDR3 region: CASSSRTRPYEQYF. The CDR3, as DNA: TGTGCCAGCAGCTCCCGGACACGGCCCTACGAGCAGTACTTC.

This sequence joins TRBV2 and TRBJ2-1, with 7 bases that match TRBD2. CDR3 length: 15 residues. The V gene's germline CDR1 is SNHLY and CDR2 FYNNEI. V shed 6 bases, J shed 6 bases, and the junction held 11 bases outside the gene matches. The CDR3 DNA reads TGTGCCAGCAGCCCAGCGGGGAGCTTAGGCAATGAGCAGTTCTTC. Amino acid sequence: CASSPAGSLGNEQFF. Variable domain in full (rest from reference TRBV2 and TRBJ2-1): EPEVTQTPSHQVTQMGQEVILRCVPISNHLYFYWYRQILGQKVEFLVSFYNNEISEKSEIFDDQFSVERPDGSNFTLKIRSTKLEDSAMYFCASSPAGSLGNEQFFGPGTRLTVL.

This chain connects TRBV11-2 to TRBJ1-3, with D hard to call. The V and J ends lost 5 bases and 4 bases respectively, with 18 bases between them. CDR3 length: 16 residues. The germline CDR1 and CDR2 sequences are SGHAT and FQNNGV. The CDR3 region has the DNA TGTGCCAGCAGCCCCCTCTCCGGCCCGGGAGGAAACACCATATATTTT. Translating it yields CASSPLSGPGGNTIYF.

This clone has at least ten counts. This rearrangement joins TRBV7-2 to TRBJ1-2; TRBD1 agrees at 9 bases. Trimming cost V 5 bases and J 4 bases; bases outside gene matches: 11. The CDR3 is 16 residues long. Germline V gene lookup returns CDR1 SGHTA and CDR2 FQGNSA. CDR3 sequence (DNA): TGTGCCAGCAGCCCCTACTCCACAGGGGGCGCCTATGGCTACACCTTC. Amino acids: CASSPYSTGGAYGYTF.

As regards this clone: Other nucleotide sequences in the sample specify the same CDR3. The genes are TRBV19 and TRBJ1-1; no clear D gene. Looked up from germline, CDR1 is LNHDA and CDR2 is SQIVND (reference sequence). The CDR3 has 13 amino acids. The ends were cut back, 5 bases at V and 0 bases at J, with 7 bases in the middle. CDR3 protein: CASSDGMNTEAFF. As DNA, the CDR3 is TGTGCCAGTAGTGACGGGATGAACACTGAAGCTTTCTTT.

This rearrangement joins TRBV7-2 to TRBJ2-2, with D perhaps matching TRBD1 (6 bases). Trimming removed 2 bases from V and 7 bases from J, with 14 bases in between. This CDR3 comprises 15 residues. Looked up from germline, CDR1 is SGHTA and CDR2 is FQGNSA. Written as DNA, the CDR3 is TGTGCCAGCAGCTTAAGGATCAGGGGAAACGGGGAGCTGTTTTTT. It is translated as CASSLRIRGNGELFF.

Concerning this clone itself: A read error may be the cause here, since a much bigger clone is one base away. This chain connects TRBV6-5 to TRBJ2-7; 9 nucleotides line up with TRBD1. J was trimmed by 2 bases and V by 0 bases; bases with no gene match: 2. Germline assignment: CDR1 MNHEY and CDR2 SVGAGI. The CDR3 has 15 amino acids. DNA of the CDR3: TGTGCCAGCAGTTACTCGGGGACAGGGACCTACGAGCAGTACTTC. Its translation: CASSYSGTGTYEQYF.

The rearrangement links TRBV19 to TRBJ2-2; D ambiguous. The CDR3 sequence is 14 residues long. The germline V gene encodes CDR1 LNHDA and CDR2 SQIVND (reference sequence). V was clipped by 3 bases and J by 2 bases, with 7 bases between them. The CDR3 DNA follows: TGTGCCAGTAGTATTTCGTTTAACACCGGGGAGCTGTTTTTT. It encodes CASSISFNTGELFF.

This clone was counted only a few times. V usage is TRBV30 and J usage is TRBJ2-7, with D possibly being TRBD2 (6 bases). Germline-derived CDR1 and CDR2 are GTSNPN and SVGIG (reference sequence). The length of the CDR3 is 12 residues. Trimming pared 4 bases from V and 4 bases from J, leaving 11 bases between. The CDR3 coding sequence is TGTGCCTGGAAGCGGGCGTATTACGAGCAGTACTTC. Encoded protein: CAWKRAYYEQYF. The entire variable domain, with the rest obtained from reference TRBV30 and TRBJ2-7, is as follows: SQTIHQWPATLVQPVGSPLSLECTVEGTSNPNLYWYRQAAGRGLQLLFYSVGIGQISSEVPQNLSASRPQDRQFILSSKKLLLSDSGFYLCAWKRAYYEQYFGPGTRLTVT.

This clone was seen a few times. The CDR3 DNA is TGTGCCAGCAGCGTACAGGGGTTATATGGCTACACCTTC. Protein sequence: CASSVQGLYGYTF. J is TRBJ1-2 and V is TRBV5-4; TRBD1 aligns across 7 bases. The V and J ends lost 4 bases and 5 bases, in that order; junction bases with no gene match: 5. Germline assignment: CDR1 SGHNT and CDR2 YYREEE (reference sequence). CDR3 length: 13 residues.

The chain combines TRBV28 with TRBJ1-5, with D perhaps matching TRBD1 (5 bases). Germline V CDR1 and CDR2: MDHEN, SYDVKM. This CDR3 has 14 residues. The ends were cut back, 7 bases at V and 4 bases at J, with 14 bases in the middle. CDR3 in amino acids: CASTPGLRNQPQHF. The CDR3 DNA is TGTGCCAGCACGCCGGGACTCAGAAATCAGCCCCAGCATTTT. The whole variable domain, filled in from reference TRBV28 and TRBJ1-5, reads DVKVTQSSRYLVKRTGEKVFLECVQDMDHENMFWYRQDPGLGLRLIYFSYDVKMKEKGDIPEGYSVSREKKERFSLILESASTNQTSMYLCASTPGLRNQPQHFGDGTRLSIL.

This clone was seen more than once but under ten times. This specimen includes other DNA sequences encoding the same CDR3. This rearrangement joins TRBV5-1 to TRBJ2-6; D not certain. Germline lookup yields CDR1 SGHRS and CDR2 YFSETQ. The CDR3 spans 16 residues. Trimming cost V 0 bases and J 0 bases, with 7 bases left between them. CDR3 in DNA: TGCGCCAGCAGCTTGGGGCTGGTCTCTGGGGCCAACGTCCTGACTTTC. Translation gives CASSLGLVSGANVLTF.

In this sample, this clone turned up many times. This CDR3 is also generated by other DNA sequences in the sample. The chain couples TRBV4-2 to TRBJ1-2, with a weak D call TRBD1 (6 bases). Trimming stripped 2 bases from V and 1 base from J, with 11 bases between. CDR1 is LGHNA, CDR2 YNFKEQ, per germline. This CDR3 comprises 15 residues. Here the CDR3 DNA reads TGTGCCAGCAGCCAACCGGGACAACGTAACTATGGCTACACCTTC. Protein product: CASSQPGQRNYGYTF.

This clone was observed a single time. The CDR3 region is CASRRVGTSGYEQYF. CDR3 nucleotide sequence: TGTGCCAGCAGGAGGGTGGGGACTAGCGGCTACGAGCAGTACTTC. The J gene is TRBJ2-7, the V gene TRBV7-2, with TRBD2 matching over 11 bases. This CDR3 is built from 15 residues. After removal of 6 bases from V and 3 bases from J, the junction contained 7 bases not matched to a gene. Per the germline V gene, CDR1 is SGHTA and CDR2 is FQGNSA.

The chain recombines TRBV5-1 with TRBJ2-1; 13 bases fit TRBD2. The germline CDR1 and CDR2 sequences are SGHRS and YFSETQ. The V gene end was trimmed by 2 bases and the J gene end by 10 bases; junction bases not matched to a gene: 9. The CDR3 runs to 16 residues. DNA of the CDR3: TGCGCCAGCAGCTTACTAGCGGGAGGGCCTCTCGGGGAGCAGTTCTTC. Translated, it gives CASSLLAGGPLGEQFF.

This rearrangement joins TRBV10-1 to TRBJ2-1, with TRBD2 matching over 14 bases. This CDR3 comprises 15 residues. J gave up 8 bases and V 4 bases, and 4 bases lay outside the gene matches. The V gene's germline CDR1 is WNHNN and CDR2 SYGVQD (reference sequence). The CDR3 is CASSVGTSGSDEQFF. The CDR3 DNA reads as TGCGCCAGCAGTGTAGGGACTAGCGGGAGTGATGAGCAGTTCTTC.

The rearrangement uses TRBV11-2 and TRBJ2-1; 14 nucleotides line up with TRBD2. Trimming took 7 bases from V and 7 from J; bases not matched to a gene: 6. This CDR3 contains 15 residues. CDR1 is SGHAT, CDR2 FQNNGV, per germline. The DNA of the CDR3 is TGTGCCAGCATCCAGGGGACTAGCGGGAGAAATGAGCAGTTCTTC. As protein: CASIQGTSGRNEQFF.

V gene TRBV10-3 combines with J gene TRBJ2-1, with 8 bases that match TRBD1. Losses at the gene ends were 5 bases for V and 10 bases for J; bases not matched to a gene: 19. Germline values: CDR1 ENHRY, CDR2 SYGVKD. The CDR3 consists of 17 residues. The CDR3 region has the DNA TGTGCCATCAGTCCCTCGACCGGACAGGGCCATAGGAGGGAGCAGTTCTTC. This encodes CAISPSTGQGHRREQFF.

The genes are TRBV7-2 and TRBJ1-4, with a weak D call TRBD1 (5 bases). The CDR3 is 13 amino acids. Trimming took 5 bases from V and 2 from J, leaving 6 bases between them. Germline assignment: CDR1 SGHTA and CDR2 FQGNSA. CDR3: CASSRDTNEKLFF. DNA for the CDR3: TGTGCCAGCAGCCGGGACACTAATGAAAAACTGTTTTTT.

This clone was detected once. This rearrangement joins TRBV11-2 to TRBJ1-2, with D unclear. This CDR3 contains 15 residues. Germline-derived CDR1 and CDR2 are SGHAT and FQNNGV. Trimming left V 1 base short and J 4 bases short, with 13 bases between. The CDR3, as DNA: TGTGCCAGCAGCTTAGCCCCAATCGCGGCCTATGGCTACACCTTC. Translating gives CASSLAPIAAYGYTF.